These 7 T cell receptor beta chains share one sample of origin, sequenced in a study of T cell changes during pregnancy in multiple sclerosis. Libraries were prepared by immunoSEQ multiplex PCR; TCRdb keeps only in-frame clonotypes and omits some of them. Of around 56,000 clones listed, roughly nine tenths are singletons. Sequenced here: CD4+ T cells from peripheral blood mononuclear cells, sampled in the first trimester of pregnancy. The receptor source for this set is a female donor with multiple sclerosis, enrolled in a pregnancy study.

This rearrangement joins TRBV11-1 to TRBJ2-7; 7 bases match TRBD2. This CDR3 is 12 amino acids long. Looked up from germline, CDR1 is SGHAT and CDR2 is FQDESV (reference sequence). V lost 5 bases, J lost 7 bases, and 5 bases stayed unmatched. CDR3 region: CASSLRGGEQYF. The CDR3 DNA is TGTGCCAGCAGCCTCCGCGGGGGAGAGCAGTACTTC.

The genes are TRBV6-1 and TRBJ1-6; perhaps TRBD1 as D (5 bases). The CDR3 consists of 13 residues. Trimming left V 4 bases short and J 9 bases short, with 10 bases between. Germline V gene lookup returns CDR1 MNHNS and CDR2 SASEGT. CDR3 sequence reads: CASSVQGGSPLHF. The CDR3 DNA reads TGTGCCAGCAGTGTGCAGGGTGGTTCACCCCTCCACTTT.

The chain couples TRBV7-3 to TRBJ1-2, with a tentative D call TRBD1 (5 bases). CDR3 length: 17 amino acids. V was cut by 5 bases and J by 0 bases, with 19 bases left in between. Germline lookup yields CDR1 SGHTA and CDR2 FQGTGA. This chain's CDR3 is CASSHSPFGQANYGYTF. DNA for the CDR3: TGTGCCAGCAGCCATTCCCCTTTCGGACAAGCTAACTATGGCTACACCTTC. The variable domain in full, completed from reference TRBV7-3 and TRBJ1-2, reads GAGVSQTPSNKVTEKGKYVELRCDPISGHTALYWYRQSLGQGPEFLIYFQGTGAADDSGLPNDRFFAVRPEGSVSTLKIQRTERGDSAVYLCASSHSPFGQANYGYTFGSGTRLTVV.

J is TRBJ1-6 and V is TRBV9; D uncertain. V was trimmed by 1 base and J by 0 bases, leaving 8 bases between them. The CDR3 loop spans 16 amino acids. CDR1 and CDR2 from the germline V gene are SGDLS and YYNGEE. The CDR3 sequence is CASSVTGSSYNSPLHF. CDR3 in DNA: TGTGCCAGCAGCGTAACGGGTAGCTCCTATAATTCACCCCTCCACTTT.

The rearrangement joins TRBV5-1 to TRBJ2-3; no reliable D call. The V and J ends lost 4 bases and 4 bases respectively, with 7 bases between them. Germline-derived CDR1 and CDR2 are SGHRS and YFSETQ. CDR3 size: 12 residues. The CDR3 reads CASSLSADTQYF. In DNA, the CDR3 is TGCGCCAGCAGCCTCAGTGCAGATACGCAGTATTTT.

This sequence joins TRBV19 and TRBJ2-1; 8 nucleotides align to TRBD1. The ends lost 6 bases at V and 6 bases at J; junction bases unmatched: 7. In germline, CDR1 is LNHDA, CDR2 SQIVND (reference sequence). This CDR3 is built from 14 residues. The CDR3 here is CASRGAGGRNEQFF. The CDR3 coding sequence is TGTGCCAGTAGGGGAGCAGGGGGCCGCAATGAGCAGTTCTTC.

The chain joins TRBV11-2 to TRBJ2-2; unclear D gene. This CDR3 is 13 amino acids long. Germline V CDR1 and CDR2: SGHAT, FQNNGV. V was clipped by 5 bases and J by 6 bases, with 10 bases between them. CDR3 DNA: TGTGCCAGCAGCGTAGGAGTCCCCGGGGAGCTGTTTTTT. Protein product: CASSVGVPGELFF.